Listed here is a single T cell receptor beta chain. The antigen remains undetermined. Sorted-subset replicate PCRs used about 200 ng DNA, tens of thousands of T cell genomes. Method: immunoSEQ multiplex PCR; TCRdb's copy keeps in-frame clones and lacks some. The table includes roughly 1,500,000 clones, around 98% detected once. These data are taken from a study of shared clonotypes between healthy human individuals. Broader study findings: Estimated richness was generally greater in naive than memory subsets. Among non-shared clonotypes, generation probabilities were lower than among those shared by all four donors.

From CD4+ cells came CD45RA+ naive and CD45RA-negative memory subsets. Germline V gene data show CDR1 as SGHRS and CDR2 as YFSETQ. The CDR3 covers 15 residues. The V gene end was trimmed by 2 bases and the J gene end by 8 bases; junction bases not matched to a gene: 7. The sequencing sample was made of naive CD4+ T cells sorted from blood. Subset of the sample: CD45RA+ positively selected. This clonotype originated in a man aged 30 to 45 in good health. This sequence joins TRBV5-1 and TRBJ2-1; 10 bases line up with TRBD1. CDR3: CASSFRDRGLDEQFF. In DNA form, the CDR3 reads TGCGCCAGCAGCTTCCGGGACAGGGGATTAGATGAGCAGTTCTTC.